Below are 32 T cell receptor beta chains sequenced from a single sample in a study of cytomegalovirus exposure and HLA in healthy donors (dated by TCRdb to about 2017). The library was produced with the immunoSEQ multiplex PCR assay. Drawn from immuneACCESS, this table holds only the in-frame rearrangements with V and J called that TCRdb kept. Clones are partly lost; checked studies trace under half to an unresolved V gene and leave the rest unexplained. This sample has about 60,000 clones in its table, and over 85% of those were observed once. Approximately 1.1% of the sample is taken by the ten largest. Sequenced: PBMCs. The receptor set was obtained from a man between 18 and 35 years old in good health and CMV-seronegative.

The rearrangement links TRBV19 to TRBJ2-2, with TRBD2 matching 9 bases. V shed 3 bases, J shed 5 bases, and the junction held 7 bases outside the gene matches. In germline, CDR1 is LNHDA, CDR2 SQIVND (reference sequence). The CDR3 length is 16 residues. The CDR3 DNA sequence: TGTGCCAGTAGTATCGCGGGAGGGTATTTTACCGGGGAGCTGTTTTTT. Amino acid sequence: CASSIAGGYFTGELFF. Based on the CDR3 plus reference TRBV19 and TRBJ2-2, the full variable domain is DGGITQSPKYLFRKEGQNVTLSCEQNLNHDAMYWYRQDPGQGLRLIYYSQIVNDFQKGDIAEGYSVSREKKESFPLTVTSAQKNPTAFYLCASSIAGGYFTGELFFGEGSRLTVL.

The rearrangement joins TRBV7-9 to TRBJ2-7; no clear D gene. The germline CDR1 and CDR2 sequences are SEHNR and FQNEAQ (reference sequence). The CDR3 is 13 amino acids. Trimming shortened V by 5 bases and J by 2 bases, and 10 bases separated the two germline ends. Written as DNA, the CDR3 is TGTGCCAGCAGCCCCAGTGTTCCCTACGAGCAGTACTTC. Its translation is CASSPSVPYEQYF.

The chain couples TRBV19 to TRBJ2-3; 7 positions agree with TRBD1. Germline loops: CDR1 LNHDA, CDR2 SQIVND (reference sequence). After removal of 10 bases from V and 1 base from J, the junction contained 8 bases not matched to a gene. The CDR3 spans 14 residues. The DNA for the CDR3 is TGTGCCACCACACAGGGGAGAGGCACAGATACGCAGTATTTT. This codes for CATTQGRGTDTQYF.

The V and J genes are TRBV28 and TRBJ2-1, with 14 bases fitting TRBD2. Germline CDR1 and CDR2: MDHEN and SYDVKM. Trimming took 2 bases from V and 7 from J; bases not matched to a gene: 4. The CDR3 extends over 16 amino acids. CDR3 nucleotide sequence: TGTGCCAGCAGTTTAGCGGGACTAGCGGGAGTTAATGAGCAGTTCTTC. Translation gives CASSLAGLAGVNEQFF. Variable domain in full (rest from reference TRBV28 and TRBJ2-1): DVKVTQSSRYLVKRTGEKVFLECVQDMDHENMFWYRQDPGLGLRLIYFSYDVKMKEKGDIPEGYSVSREKKERFSLILESASTNQTSMYLCASSLAGLAGVNEQFFGPGTRLTVL.

The CDR3 DNA follows: TGTGCCAGCAGCTTAGGAGTGGAGGCCGGCGACGAGCAGTACTTC. It translates to CASSLGVEAGDEQYF. The chain recombines TRBV7-6 with TRBJ2-7, with D tentatively TRBD2 (5 bases). The CDR3 has 15 amino acids. V was shortened by 1 base and J by 5 bases, with 15 bases between the two germline ends. The V gene's germline CDR1 is SGHVS and CDR2 FNYEAQ.

The chain uses TRBV5-4 and TRBJ1-2; no clear D gene. Per the germline V gene, CDR1 is SGHNT and CDR2 is YYREEE (reference sequence). The V and J ends lost 7 bases and 3 bases respectively, with 13 bases between them. The CDR3 loop spans 13 amino acids. The CDR3: CASFSSSDYGYTF. The CDR3 DNA is TGTGCCAGCTTTTCCTCCTCGGACTATGGCTACACCTTC.

This chain connects TRBV7-6 to TRBJ2-7; no clear D. This CDR3 has 14 residues. Germline lookup yields CDR1 SGHVS and CDR2 FNYEAQ. V lost 2 bases, J lost 0 bases, and 8 bases lay in between. CDR3 nucleotide sequence: TGTGCCAGCAGCTTAACCATAGCCTCCTACGAGCAGTACTTC. Its protein is CASSLTIASYEQYF.

The chain has TRBV12-2 and TRBJ2-5; TRBD2, the table's D call, lacks a check against the DNA. TRBV12-2 is a listed pseudogene. The CDR3 spans 16 residues. The CDR3 sequence: CASRSLLAGMQETQYF. The CDR3 nucleotides read TGTGCAAGTCGCTCCCTACTAGCGGGAATGCAAGAGACCCAGTACTTC.

J is TRBJ2-1 and V is TRBV12-2; the table's D call, TRBD1, has no DNA check behind it. TRBV12-2 is a known pseudogene. The CDR3 length is 14 residues. The chain's CDR3 is CASRSRQGWNEQFF. The CDR3 DNA sequence: TGTGCAAGTCGCTCAAGACAGGGGTGGAATGAGCAGTTCTTC.

The chain carries TRBV29-1 and TRBJ1-2, with TRBD1 matching 10 bases. The CDR3 consists of 16 residues. Germline-derived CDR1 and CDR2 are SQVTM and ANQGSEA. The V and J ends lost 0 bases and 0 bases, in that order; junction bases with no gene match: 4. CDR3 loop: CSVEDLGTGANYGYTF. In DNA form, the CDR3 reads TGCAGCGTTGAAGATTTGGGGACAGGGGCTAACTATGGCTACACCTTC.

The chain recombines TRBV9 with TRBJ2-6, with 9 positions matching TRBD1. The J segment lost 0 bases and the V segment lost 4 bases, leaving 11 bases of the junction unmatched. The CDR3 is 19 amino acids. Looked up from germline, CDR1 is SGDLS and CDR2 is YYNGEE. CDR3: CASSPKGQGGHSGANVLTF. The CDR3 nucleotides are TGTGCCAGCAGCCCGAAGGGACAGGGAGGCCACTCTGGGGCCAACGTCCTGACTTTC.

The chain uses TRBV7-2 and TRBJ2-1, with 9 bases that match TRBD2. Per germline, CDR1 SGHTA and CDR2 FQGNSA. The junction had 2 bases not matched to a gene; V was cut back by 5 bases and J by 3 bases. CDR3 size: 14 residues. The CDR3 DNA reads TGTGCCAGCAGCCGACTAGCGGACTACAATGAGCAGTTCTTC. This gives the protein CASSRLADYNEQFF.

This clone was counted a single time. The chain combines TRBV2 with TRBJ2-3; 9 bases are shared with TRBD2. This CDR3 spans 15 amino acids. The V gene's germline CDR1 is SNHLY and CDR2 FYNNEI. Losses at the gene ends were 6 bases for V and 0 bases for J; bases not matched to a gene: 4. CDR3 region: CASRRLAASTDTQYF. The DNA for the CDR3 is TGTGCCAGCAGGCGACTAGCGGCTAGCACAGATACGCAGTATTTT. Supplemented by reference TRBV2 and TRBJ2-3, the full variable domain reads EPEVTQTPSHQVTQMGQEVILRCVPISNHLYFYWYRQILGQKVEFLVSFYNNEISEKSEIFDDQFSVERPDGSNFTLKIRSTKLEDSAMYFCASRRLAASTDTQYFGPGTRLTVL.

The V call is TRBV4-1, the J call TRBJ2-7; 8 positions match TRBD2. This CDR3 contains 18 residues. The germline CDR1 and CDR2 sequences are MGHRA and YSYEKL. Trimming at V came to 0 bases and at J to 7 bases, leaving 17 bases not matched to a gene. CDR3 region: CASSQEGRTSPGTLEQYF. The CDR3 DNA reads as TGCGCCAGCAGCCAAGAGGGGAGGACTAGCCCGGGAACGTTGGAGCAGTACTTC.

The chain employs TRBV6-1 and TRBJ1-5; no definite D call. From germline, CDR1 is MNHNS and CDR2 SASEGT. CDR3 length: 13 residues. V was cut by 0 bases and J by 9 bases, with 9 bases left in between. In DNA form, the CDR3 reads TGTGCCAGCAGTGAAGCTGGCCCCCGGCCCCAGCATTTT. Translated: CASSEAGPRPQHF.

This rearrangement joins TRBV21-1 to TRBJ2-4; no check of the table's D call, TRBD2, against the DNA was made. TRBV21-1 is described as a pseudogene. CDR3 length equals 20 residues. Written as DNA, the CDR3 is TGTGCCAGCAGCAAAGTCCGGGATTGGGGGGAGAACTTAGCCAAAAACATTCAGTACTTC. Its translation is CASSKVRDWGENLAKNIQYF.

The chain couples TRBV11-3 to TRBJ2-7; 7 bases line up with TRBD2. The germline CDR1 and CDR2 sequences are SGHNT and YENEEA. The CDR3 is 14 residues long. With 0 bases clipped from V and 6 bases from J, the junction kept 5 bases outside the gene matches. CDR3 loop: CASSLDPRGSEQYF. DNA for the CDR3: TGTGCCAGCAGCTTAGATCCCCGCGGGAGCGAGCAGTACTTC.

The CDR3 protein is CASSTVSDTQYF. CDR3 nucleotides: TGTGCCAGCAGCACAGTTTCAGATACGCAGTATTTT. The V call is TRBV5-5, the J call TRBJ2-3; the D is unclear. The CDR3 length is 12 residues. Between the trimmed V and J ends, which lost 4 bases and 4 bases, there was a span of 7 bases. Germline lookup yields CDR1 SGHKS and CDR2 YYEKEE (reference sequence).

V and J are TRBV5-4 and TRBJ2-7, with TRBD2 matching over 7 bases. The CDR3 loop spans 16 amino acids. V lost 2 bases to trimming and J lost 0 bases; unmatched junction nucleotides: 8. Germline CDR1 is SGHNT and CDR2 is YYREEE (reference sequence). DNA for the CDR3: TGTGCCAGCAGCTTTAATGGGAGGGCGAGCTCCTACGAGCAGTACTTC. Encoded protein: CASSFNGRASSYEQYF.

This chain connects TRBV6-5 to TRBJ1-1; TRBD1 matches at 7 bases. The CDR3 extends over 14 amino acids. V lost 6 bases, J lost 4 bases, and 8 bases stayed unmatched. CDR1 is MNHEY, CDR2 SVGAGI, per germline. CDR3 coding DNA: TGTGCCAGCAGCCGCCCCCCAGGGGGCACTGAAGCTTTCTTT. This encodes CASSRPPGGTEAFF.

The chain combines TRBV27 with TRBJ2-7; D is unresolved. The V gene's germline CDR1 is MNHEY and CDR2 SMNVEV (reference sequence). Trimming shortened V by 0 bases and J by 0 bases, and 12 bases separated the two germline ends. The CDR3 loop spans 16 amino acids. Here the CDR3 DNA reads TGTGCCAGCAGTTTATCGTTTTCCCAACTCTCCTACGAGCAGTACTTC. This encodes CASSLSFSQLSYEQYF.

This clone has only one observation. The genes are TRBV5-1 and TRBJ2-5; D unclear. The CDR3 contains 14 residues. The germline V and J ends were trimmed by 4 bases and 4 bases, with 14 bases remaining between them. The germline gives CDR1 SGHRS, CDR2 YFSETQ. Here the CDR3 reads CASSEQVSAETQYF. The CDR3 DNA is TGCGCCAGCAGCGAGCAGGTGTCTGCAGAGACCCAGTACTTC. Full variable domain (outside the CDR3, taken from reference TRBV5-1 and TRBJ2-5): KAGVTQTPRYLIKTRGQQVTLSCSPISGHRSVSWYQQTPGQGLQFLFEYFSETQRNKGNFPGRFSGRQFSNSRSEMNVSTLELGDSALYLCASSEQVSAETQYFGPGTRLLVL.

V and J are TRBV9 and TRBJ2-2, with 8 bases matching TRBD1. The J segment lost 7 bases and the V segment lost 3 bases, leaving 5 bases of the junction unmatched. The germline CDR1 and CDR2 sequences are SGDLS and YYNGEE. The CDR3 covers 14 residues. The CDR3 region has the DNA TGTGCCAGCAGCGCGGACAGGGAGAGCGGGGAGCTGTTTTTT. This sequence encodes CASSADRESGELFF.

This clone was observed a handful of times. The chain carries TRBV6-4 and TRBJ2-6, with a weak D call TRBD2 (6 bases). CDR3 length: 16 amino acids. CDR1 is MRHNA, CDR2 SNTAGT, per germline. The V end was cut by 3 bases, the J end by 0 bases, with 9 bases between. CDR3 region: CASSEIGGSGANVLTF. The CDR3, as DNA: TGTGCCAGCAGTGAGATCGGGGGCTCTGGGGCCAACGTCCTGACTTTC.

The chain is built from TRBV9 and TRBJ2-2; 10 nucleotides agree with TRBD1. CDR1 is SGDLS, CDR2 YYNGEE, per germline. This CDR3 has 16 residues. Trimming took 3 bases from V and 5 from J; bases not matched to a gene: 7. The CDR3 DNA reads as TGTGCCAGCAGCGCCCCGGGACAGGGGTCGACCGGGGAGCTGTTTTTT. It codes for CASSAPGQGSTGELFF.

The chain is built from TRBV7-9 and TRBJ2-7, with 7 bases matching TRBD2. Germline loops: CDR1 SEHNR, CDR2 FQNEAQ (reference sequence). The length of the CDR3 is 15 residues. V shed 4 bases and J 4 bases; nucleotides not matched to a gene: 10. The CDR3 nucleotides read TGTGCCAGCAGCTCAACCACTTCCGGGGGGTACGAGCAGTACTTC. Its protein is CASSSTTSGGYEQYF.

This chain connects TRBV21-1 to TRBJ2-3; the D call of TRBD1 is as the table states it, not checked on the DNA. TRBV21-1 is described as a pseudogene. CDR3 length: 19 residues. The CDR3 is CASSPPLGGGPKFTDTQYF. CDR3 DNA: TGTGCCAGCAGCCCGCCCCTAGGAGGGGGCCCGAAATTCACAGATACGCAGTATTTT.

The CDR3 protein is CAWSPTGGQPQHF. Here the CDR3 DNA reads TGTGCCTGGAGTCCGACAGGGGGTCAGCCCCAGCATTTT. The genes are TRBV30 and TRBJ1-5; TRBD1 matches at 9 bases. Looked up from germline, CDR1 is GTSNPN and CDR2 is SVGIG (reference sequence). V was pared by 2 bases and J by 6 bases, with 2 bases of the junction left unmatched. This CDR3 has 13 amino acids. Supplemented by reference TRBV30 and TRBJ1-5, the full variable domain reads SQTIHQWPATLVQPVGSPLSLECTVEGTSNPNLYWYRQAAGRGLQLLFYSVGIGQISSEVPQNLSASRPQDRQFILSSKKLLLSDSGFYLCAWSPTGGQPQHFGDGTRLSIL.

The chain employs TRBV28 and TRBJ2-7, with 11 bases matching TRBD2. The ends lost 6 bases at V and 1 base at J; junction bases unmatched: 8. CDR1 and CDR2 (germline): MDHEN, SYDVKM. The CDR3 runs to 16 residues. The CDR3, as DNA: TGTGCCAGCAGACCTAGAACTAGCGGGAGTTCCTACGAGCAGTACTTC. Its translation: CASRPRTSGSSYEQYF.

This rearrangement joins TRBV27 to TRBJ1-1, with 9 bases matching TRBD1. Germline CDR1 reads MNHEY; CDR2 reads SMNVEV (reference sequence). The V gene end was trimmed by 4 bases and the J gene end by 8 bases; junction bases not matched to a gene: 14. CDR3 size: 16 residues. DNA of the CDR3: TGTGCCAGCAGTTCGGACAGGGGATTAGCTCAATACGAAGCTTTCTTT. The encoded protein is CASSSDRGLAQYEAFF.

This chain joins TRBV9 and TRBJ1-2; 8 nucleotides agree with TRBD1. Per germline, CDR1 SGDLS and CDR2 YYNGEE. J gave up 5 bases and V 4 bases, and 10 bases lay outside the gene matches. CDR3 length equals 15 residues. CDR3 in amino acids: CASSRDRNDLYGYTF. The CDR3 DNA follows: TGTGCCAGCAGCCGGGACAGGAACGATCTATATGGCTACACCTTC.

Here the CDR3 reads CASRDSENTGELFF. In DNA, the CDR3 is TGTGCCAGCAGGGACAGCGAGAACACCGGGGAGCTGTTTTTT. This chain links TRBV2 with TRBJ2-2, with TRBD1 as a possible D gene (6 bases). CDR1 is SNHLY, CDR2 FYNNEI, per germline. The CDR3 has 14 residues. Trimming shortened V by 6 bases and J by 1 base, and 9 bases separated the two germline ends.